The T cell receptor (beta chain) described here comes from a study of cytomegalovirus exposure and HLA in healthy donors. For the study at large: Drawn from HLA-typed donors, some 80 million unique TCRs were held in an early data release. Overall study results and limits: Using the classifier, cytomegalovirus status was reportedly diagnosed with high specificity and sensitivity. Earlier analysis yielded a pattern in which most TCR beta V segments were productive about 90% or about 30% of the time.

60 Vbeta and 13 Jbeta primers were used in PCR. TCRdb's table, derived via immunoSEQ multiplex PCR, lists solely in-frame clones and lacks some. The repertoire consists of about 140,000 clones, with about 80% occurring once and the leading ten covering 4.5%. This CDR3 has 16 amino acids. V shed 0 bases, J shed 1 base, and the junction held 3 bases outside the gene matches. Germline V gene data show CDR1 as SGDLS and CDR2 as YYNGEE. This clone was counted a single time. Its antigen is as yet unknown. This TCR derives from a man aged 35 to 55 in good health and CMV-seronegative. This chain links TRBV9 with TRBJ2-2; 7 bases map to TRBD2. The source material was PBMCs. Here the CDR3 DNA reads TGTGCCAGCAGCGTAGAGCGGGACCTGAACACCGGGGAGCTGTTTTTT. Amino acids: CASSVERDLNTGELFF.